Shown below are 16 T cell receptor beta chains from a single sample sequenced in a study of chemoradiotherapy in HPV16-positive cancers. Clones were read by immunoSEQ multiplex PCR, and TCRdb kept only the in-frame ones, dropping some. Among several thousand clones listed, around 80% were seen once. The material was obtained from a patient who underwent chemoradiotherapy. The source is a human donor with HPV-associated anogenital cancer.

This clone was observed a single time. The chain uses TRBV27 and TRBJ1-2; 7 nucleotides match TRBD1. The CDR3 is 13 residues long. Germline lookup yields CDR1 MNHEY and CDR2 SMNVEV (reference sequence). Trimming took 4 bases from V and 7 from J; bases not matched to a gene: 6. The CDR3 here is CASSWRGQTGYTF. The CDR3 nucleotides read TGTGCCAGCAGTTGGAGGGGGCAAACTGGCTACACCTTC.

V usage is TRBV27 and J usage is TRBJ1-4, with D possibly TRBD1 on 5 matching bases. The V end was cut by 6 bases, the J end by 8 bases, with 16 bases between. CDR1 and CDR2 from the germline V gene are MNHEY and SMNVEV (reference sequence). The CDR3 spans 14 residues. The CDR3 DNA reads as TGTGCCAGCAGGCCCGCGGGGCGGCCCGAAAAACTGTTTTTT. Its protein is CASRPAGRPEKLFF.

The rearrangement links TRBV5-1 to TRBJ1-6; TRBD1 is a possible D gene (6 bases). There are 15 residues in the CDR3. Trimming pared 6 bases from V and 10 bases from J, leaving 20 bases between. Germline V CDR1 and CDR2: SGHRS, YFSETQ. The CDR3 bases are TGCGCCAGCACGACTCAGGGGACCGGGGGGTCACCCCTCCACTTT. Protein: CASTTQGTGGSPLHF.

The rearrangement joins TRBV9 to TRBJ2-1, with 12 positions matching TRBD1. Germline V gives CDR1 SGDLS, CDR2 YYNGEE. This CDR3 contains 17 residues. The J segment lost 8 bases and the V segment lost 3 bases, leaving 12 bases of the junction unmatched. CDR3 sequence: CASSAVQGTGGKDEQFF. CDR3 DNA: TGTGCCAGCAGCGCAGTCCAGGGGACAGGGGGCAAGGATGAGCAGTTCTTC.

This chain connects TRBV5-6 to TRBJ2-2; the D gene is possibly TRBD2 (5 bases). With 4 bases removed from V and 5 bases from J, the gap between germline ends came to 15 bases. This CDR3 has 15 amino acids. Per germline, CDR1 SGHDT and CDR2 YYEEEE. CDR3 residues: CASSPTAWRTGELFF. The CDR3 nucleotides read TGTGCCAGCAGCCCAACAGCTTGGAGGACCGGGGAGCTGTTTTTT.

The chain links TRBV6-1 to TRBJ1-1; TRBD1 matches 9 bases. With 2 bases clipped from V and 6 bases from J, the junction kept 7 bases outside the gene matches. The CDR3 sequence is 15 residues long. Germline values: CDR1 MNHNS, CDR2 SASEGT. In nucleotides, the CDR3 is TGTGCCAGCAGTGAATTGGGACAGGGTTTGTCTGAAGCTTTCTTT. Encoded protein: CASSELGQGLSEAFF.

This clone was counted only a few times. This sequence joins TRBV28 and TRBJ2-7; D gene ambiguous. The germline V gene has CDR1 MDHEN and CDR2 SYDVKM. The CDR3 runs 12 residues. The V end was cut by 3 bases, the J end by 3 bases, with 6 bases between. Here the CDR3 reads CASSFRSYEQYF. The CDR3, as DNA: TGTGCCAGCAGTTTTCGCAGCTACGAGCAGTACTTC. The complete variable domain, with remaining parts taken from reference TRBV28 and TRBJ2-7, reads DVKVTQSSRYLVKRTGEKVFLECVQDMDHENMFWYRQDPGLGLRLIYFSYDVKMKEKGDIPEGYSVSREKKERFSLILESASTNQTSMYLCASSFRSYEQYFGPGTRLTVT.

The chain joins TRBV6-5 to TRBJ1-1; D is unresolved. The CDR3 length is 15 residues. Germline lookup yields CDR1 MNHEY and CDR2 SVGAGI. The V gene lost 0 bases and the J gene lost 1 base, with 9 bases spanning the gap. CDR3: CASSYSKRANTEAFF. CDR3 nucleotides: TGTGCCAGCAGTTACTCTAAGAGGGCGAACACTGAAGCTTTCTTT.

CDR3 amino acids: CATSPLSYNEQFF. The CDR3 region has the DNA TGTGCCACATCACCGCTTTCCTACAATGAGCAGTTCTTC. V gene TRBV19 combines with J gene TRBJ2-1; D gene unclear. The V end lost 10 bases, the J end lost 1 base, and 11 bases lay between the germline ends. The length of the CDR3 is 13 residues. Germline V CDR1 and CDR2: LNHDA, SQIVND (reference sequence).

This clone was seen a few times. The gene calls are TRBV5-1 and TRBJ2-7; TRBD2 matches 7 bases. The V gene's germline CDR1 is SGHRS and CDR2 YFSETQ. The CDR3 covers 15 residues. V gave up 0 bases and J gave up 2 bases; unmatched junction bases: 5. CDR3 sequence reads: CASSLAEAGAYEQYF. In DNA form, the CDR3 reads TGCGCCAGCAGCTTGGCCGAGGCGGGAGCCTACGAGCAGTACTTC.

V and J are TRBV29-1 and TRBJ2-3; no firm D call. V was trimmed by 2 bases and J by 2 bases, leaving 5 bases between them. CDR1 is SQVTM and CDR2 is ANQGSEA in the germline V gene. The CDR3 totals 12 residues. The DNA of the CDR3 is TGCAGCGTTGAAACCCCCACAGATACGCAGTATTTT. Protein sequence: CSVETPTDTQYF.

This clone showed up just a few times. The chain links TRBV19 to TRBJ1-6, with TRBD1 identical over 8 bases. V shed 7 bases, J shed 8 bases, and the junction held 4 bases outside the gene matches. The CDR3 length is 13 residues. Germline CDR1 and CDR2: LNHDA and SQIVND (reference sequence). The CDR3 is CASIGQGDSPLHF. In nucleotides, the CDR3 is TGTGCCAGTATCGGACAGGGCGATTCACCCCTCCACTTT.

The chain couples TRBV5-1 to TRBJ1-1; 7 bases line up with TRBD1. With 0 bases clipped from V and 4 bases from J, the junction kept 6 bases outside the gene matches. CDR3 length equals 15 residues. Germline CDR1 is SGHRS and CDR2 is YFSETQ. DNA for the CDR3: TGCGCCAGCAGCTTGGTTTCGGCAGGGGGCACTGAAGCTTTCTTT. This translates into CASSLVSAGGTEAFF.

This chain links TRBV6-5 with TRBJ2-3, with 10 bases matching TRBD1. This CDR3 has 15 residues. From germline, CDR1 is MNHEY and CDR2 SVGAGI. V was clipped by 5 bases and J by 6 bases; unmatched bases: 8. The CDR3 sequence: CASSSPGQGRDTQYF. For the CDR3, the DNA is TGTGCCAGCAGTAGCCCGGGACAGGGGAGGGATACGCAGTATTTT.

The V call is TRBV10-3, the J call TRBJ2-1, with 11 nucleotides matching TRBD2. Germline lookup yields CDR1 ENHRY and CDR2 SYGVKD. Trimming cost V 7 bases and J 10 bases; bases outside gene matches: 15. This CDR3 is built from 16 residues. The CDR3 loop is CAITRQGKTSGVEQFF. The CDR3 DNA reads TGTGCCATCACCCGACAGGGGAAGACTAGCGGGGTCGAGCAGTTCTTC.

The sample holds one count of this clone. V and J are TRBV18 and TRBJ2-7; D unclear. Germline-derived CDR1 and CDR2 are KGHSH and LQKENI. The CDR3 is 15 amino acids. V was pared by 1 base and J by 6 bases, with 16 bases between. The CDR3 DNA reads TGTGCCAGCTCACCACTTGCGTCAGTCATGAGCGAGCAGTACTTC. Protein product: CASSPLASVMSEQYF.